The 24 T cell receptor beta chains reported below all come from one sample, sequenced in a study of graft-versus-host responses after intestinal transplantation (dated by TCRdb to about 2021). No antigen has been identified for these receptors. Libraries were prepared through the immunoSEQ multiplex PCR assay. This immuneACCESS table, as held by TCRdb, lists in-frame sequences with V and J called but not all clones. Of the missing ones, under half trace to an unresolved V gene in checked studies; the others have no known cause. Present in this sample are some 120,000 clones, around nine tenths of which were seen just once. The ten largest account for about 0.2% of the sample. The time point label of this sample denotes: cells obtained before transplantation from donor or recipient. The sample was unstimulated CD4+ T cells sorted from spleen or lymph node cells, taken before transplant. The origin of the receptors is a human donor who was the organ donor for an intestinal transplant.

The chain couples TRBV27 to TRBJ2-1, with 10 bases identical to TRBD1. From germline, CDR1 is MNHEY and CDR2 SMNVEV (reference sequence). The length of the CDR3 is 16 residues. With V trimmed by 4 bases and J by 8 bases, 11 bases remained unmatched. The CDR3 DNA follows: TGTGCCAGCAGTTCAAGACCGACAGGGGGCGTCCATGAGCAGTTCTTC. Translation gives CASSSRPTGGVHEQFF.

The CDR3 region is CASSSQGSVSYNEQFF. DNA of the CDR3: TGTGCCAGCAGCTCCCAAGGGAGCGTATCCTACAATGAGCAGTTCTTC. The chain carries TRBV7-2 and TRBJ2-1; maybe TRBD2 (5 bases). The germline V gene encodes CDR1 SGHTA and CDR2 FQGNSA. This CDR3 is 16 amino acids long. Trimming left V 4 bases short and J 1 base short, with 14 bases between.

This chain links TRBV29-1 with TRBJ2-7; D remains ambiguous. Per germline, CDR1 SQVTM and CDR2 ANQGSEA. The CDR3 runs to 11 residues. V dropped 4 bases and J dropped 1 base, with 5 bases sitting between them. CDR3: CSVVRSYEQYF. In DNA form, the CDR3 reads TGCAGCGTTGTCAGGTCCTACGAGCAGTACTTC.

The chain has TRBV19 and TRBJ1-1; TRBD1 matches at 9 bases. Germline assignment: CDR1 LNHDA and CDR2 SQIVND (reference sequence). Losses at the gene ends were 3 bases for V and 1 base for J; bases not matched to a gene: 3. This CDR3 spans 15 amino acids. The CDR3 DNA reads TGTGCCAGTAGTATGGGGGGACAGGGGAACACTGAAGCTTTCTTT. As protein: CASSMGGQGNTEAFF.

V usage is TRBV6-6 and J usage is TRBJ2-7; 9 bases are a match to TRBD2. Germline V lookup: CDR1 MNHNY, CDR2 SVGAGI (reference sequence). This CDR3 is 14 amino acids long. Trimming removed 8 bases from V and 1 base from J; junction bases left unmatched: 6. The DNA for the CDR3 is TGTGCCAGCGGGTGGCGGGAGGGATCCTACGAGCAGTACTTC. This translates into CASGWREGSYEQYF.

This sequence joins TRBV9 and TRBJ2-2; the D gene is possibly TRBD2 (6 bases). The CDR3 runs 15 residues. Germline values: CDR1 SGDLS, CDR2 YYNGEE. The V end was cut by 2 bases, the J end by 0 bases, with 8 bases between. For the CDR3, the DNA is TGTGCCAGCAGCGTCGGCGGGACGAACACCGGGGAGCTGTTTTTT. It translates to CASSVGGTNTGELFF.

The genes are TRBV5-1 and TRBJ2-5; tentative D call: TRBD1 (6 bases). The CDR3 is 14 amino acids. Germline values: CDR1 SGHRS, CDR2 YFSETQ. Deletions cut 3 bases from V and 5 bases from J, with 14 bases between. In DNA form, the CDR3 reads TGCGCCAGCAGCTGGGGACAAGGTACGGAGACCCAGTACTTC. It specifies CASSWGQGTETQYF.

The gene calls are TRBV27 and TRBJ2-5; D not resolved. V was pared by 4 bases and J by 1 base, with 10 bases between. Looked up from germline, CDR1 is MNHEY and CDR2 is SMNVEV (reference sequence). The CDR3 extends over 14 amino acids. The CDR3 region is CASSSRTTQETQYF. CDR3 nucleotides: TGTGCCAGCAGTTCTAGGACGACCCAAGAGACCCAGTACTTC.

The gene calls are TRBV11-2 and TRBJ1-1; D not certain. Trimming cost V 2 bases and J 1 base, with 11 bases left between them. CDR1 is SGHAT and CDR2 is FQNNGV in the germline V gene. This CDR3 spans 15 amino acids. The CDR3 reads CASSLLREGNTEAFF. Here the CDR3 DNA reads TGTGCCAGCAGCTTATTGAGGGAGGGGAACACTGAAGCTTTCTTT.

The genes are TRBV7-2 and TRBJ2-3; 12 bases match TRBD2. The germline V gene encodes CDR1 SGHTA and CDR2 FQGNSA. The CDR3 extends over 15 amino acids. Germline trimming cut 5 bases from V and 6 bases from J; bases unmatched to any gene: 6. This chain's CDR3 is CASSAGTSGPDTQYF. The CDR3, as DNA: TGTGCCAGCAGCGCCGGGACTAGCGGGCCCGATACGCAGTATTTT.

The J gene is TRBJ1-5, the V gene TRBV6-5; no clear D gene. Trimming took 7 bases from V and 2 from J, leaving 6 bases between them. This CDR3 is 12 amino acids long. Germline CDR1 MNHEY, CDR2 SVGAGI. CDR3 residues: CASTSGNQPQHF. The CDR3 bases are TGTGCCAGCACTTCGGGCAATCAGCCCCAGCATTTT.

The chain combines TRBV5-1 with TRBJ2-2; possible D gene TRBD1, 6 bases. CDR3 size: 15 residues. Germline CDR1 reads SGHRS; CDR2 reads YFSETQ. The ends were cut back, 7 bases at V and 1 base at J, with 14 bases in the middle. CDR3 bases: TGCGCCAGCGCCCACGGGACACTGAACACCGGGGAGCTGTTTTTT. Its translation: CASAHGTLNTGELFF.

The chain employs TRBV5-4 and TRBJ1-1; TRBD1 agrees at 7 bases. Per the germline V gene, CDR1 is SGHNT and CDR2 is YYREEE (reference sequence). The CDR3 is 16 residues long. After removal of 3 bases from V and 5 bases from J, the junction contained 13 bases not matched to a gene. CDR3 region: CASSYLFDREGTEAFF. The CDR3 DNA is TGTGCCAGCAGCTATCTATTTGACAGGGAAGGGACTGAAGCTTTCTTT.

The chain is built from TRBV28 and TRBJ2-7; D may match TRBD1 or TRBD2 (5 bases each). Germline CDR1 and CDR2: MDHEN and SYDVKM. The CDR3 contains 16 residues. Trimming removed 7 bases at V and 2 bases at J, with 21 bases between. CDR3 region: CASTPISGTQTYEQYF. Written as DNA, the CDR3 is TGTGCCAGCACCCCGATTTCAGGGACCCAAACCTACGAGCAGTACTTC. The complete variable domain, with remaining parts taken from reference TRBV28 and TRBJ2-7, reads DVKVTQSSRYLVKRTGEKVFLECVQDMDHENMFWYRQDPGLGLRLIYFSYDVKMKEKGDIPEGYSVSREKKERFSLILESASTNQTSMYLCASTPISGTQTYEQYFGPGTRLTVT.

The chain couples TRBV6-5 to TRBJ2-7, with D possibly called TRBD1 or TRBD2 (5 bases each). CDR3 length: 14 amino acids. V lost 5 bases to trimming and J lost 0 bases, with 11 bases between them. CDR1 and CDR2 from the germline V gene are MNHEY and SVGAGI. CDR3 residues: CASSGWGSSYEQYF. CDR3 nucleotides: TGTGCCAGCAGTGGATGGGGGAGCTCCTACGAGCAGTACTTC.

This chain joins TRBV19 and TRBJ2-7; TRBD2 matches at 11 bases. Per germline, CDR1 LNHDA and CDR2 SQIVND (reference sequence). V lost 5 bases, J lost 6 bases, and 12 bases stayed unmatched. This CDR3 region has 16 residues. CDR3 coding DNA: TGTGCCAGTAGTCCCATAGCGGGAGGGCGTCTTAGCGAGCAGTACTTC. This codes for CASSPIAGGRLSEQYF.

V and J are TRBV11-2 and TRBJ1-2, with 7 nucleotides matching TRBD1. Germline lookup yields CDR1 SGHAT and CDR2 FQNNGV. The CDR3 totals 16 residues. V trimming: 5 bases; J trimming: 6 bases; junction bases outside the gene matches: 15. CDR3 coding DNA: TGTGCCAGCAGCCCCGACCTGTGGACAGGTATAGATGGCTACACCTTC. It codes for CASSPDLWTGIDGYTF. Full variable domain (outside the CDR3, taken from reference TRBV11-2 and TRBJ1-2): EAGVAQSPRYKIIEKRQSVAFWCNPISGHATLYWYQQILGQGPKLLIQFQNNGVVDDSQLPKDRFSAERLKGVDSTLKIQPAKLEDSAVYLCASSPDLWTGIDGYTFGSGTRLTVV.

The V gene is TRBV6-1, the J gene TRBJ1-1, with a possible D match to TRBD1 (5 bases). Trimming shortened V by 6 bases and J by 7 bases, and 12 bases separated the two germline ends. The CDR3 is 12 residues long. Germline CDR1 MNHNS, CDR2 SASEGT. This CDR3 reads CASRAGTNEAFF. Here the CDR3 DNA reads TGTGCCAGCAGAGCAGGGACGAATGAAGCTTTCTTT.

The rearrangement joins TRBV5-1 to TRBJ2-2; possible D gene TRBD1, 6 bases. V lost 3 bases, J lost 5 bases, and 11 bases lay in between. CDR3 size: 14 residues. Germline-derived CDR1 and CDR2 are SGHRS and YFSETQ. The CDR3 is CASSSLQGTGELFF. The CDR3 DNA reads TGCGCCAGCAGCTCGTTACAGGGTACCGGGGAGCTGTTTTTT.

The rearrangement uses TRBV6-4 and TRBJ2-2; TRBD2 is a possible D gene (6 bases). This CDR3 has 14 amino acids. Germline V lookup: CDR1 MRHNA, CDR2 SNTAGT. V lost 7 bases and J 4 bases, leaving 13 bases between the germline ends. In DNA, the CDR3 is TGTGCCAGCACATTCGAAGCGGGCACCGGGGAGCTGTTTTTT. Translation: CASTFEAGTGELFF.

The chain carries TRBV28 and TRBJ1-5, with 8 bases that match TRBD1. CDR1 is MDHEN and CDR2 is SYDVKM in the germline V gene. CDR3 length: 15 amino acids. The V and J ends lost 3 bases and 4 bases, in that order; junction bases with no gene match: 5. DNA of the CDR3: TGTGCCAGCAGTTTCTCGGACAGGGCTAATCAGCCCCAGCATTTT. Translation: CASSFSDRANQPQHF. Full variable domain (remainder filled in from reference TRBV28 and TRBJ1-5): DVKVTQSSRYLVKRTGEKVFLECVQDMDHENMFWYRQDPGLGLRLIYFSYDVKMKEKGDIPEGYSVSREKKERFSLILESASTNQTSMYLCASSFSDRANQPQHFGDGTRLSIL.

This chain links TRBV18 with TRBJ2-3; 9 bases map to TRBD1. The V segment lost 4 bases and the J segment 1 base; nucleotides outside the gene matches: 3. The CDR3 length is 15 residues. CDR1 KGHSH and CDR2 LQKENI come from the germline V gene. The CDR3 loop reads CASSLNRGRTDTQYF. CDR3 nucleotide sequence: TGTGCCAGCTCACTTAACAGGGGGCGCACAGATACGCAGTATTTT. Complete variable domain (other parts from reference TRBV18 and TRBJ2-3): NAGVMQNPRHLVRRRGQEARLRCSPMKGHSHVYWYRQLPEEGLKFMVYLQKENIIDESGMPKERFSAEFPKEGPSILRIQQVVRGDSAAYFCASSLNRGRTDTQYFGPGTRLTVL.

V gene TRBV5-6 combines with J gene TRBJ2-5, with 7 bases lining up with TRBD1. Germline lookup yields CDR1 SGHDT and CDR2 YYEEEE. This CDR3 is 17 amino acids long. After removal of 4 bases from V and 5 bases from J, the junction contained 17 bases not matched to a gene. CDR3 loop: CASSQFSGTALGETQYF. CDR3 nucleotides: TGTGCCAGCAGCCAATTTTCCGGGACAGCCTTGGGGGAGACCCAGTACTTC.

This chain uses TRBV2 with TRBJ2-5, with a possible D match to TRBD2 (6 bases). V lost 8 bases and J 5 bases, leaving 12 bases between the germline ends. Germline values: CDR1 SNHLY, CDR2 FYNNEI. The CDR3 length is 12 residues. CDR3 region: CASSGDGETQYF. The CDR3 DNA follows: TGTGCCAGCTCGGGGGATGGCGAGACCCAGTACTTC. Full variable domain (rest looked up from reference TRBV2 and TRBJ2-5): EPEVTQTPSHQVTQMGQEVILRCVPISNHLYFYWYRQILGQKVEFLVSFYNNEISEKSEIFDDQFSVERPDGSNFTLKIRSTKLEDSAMYFCASSGDGETQYFGPGTRLLVL.